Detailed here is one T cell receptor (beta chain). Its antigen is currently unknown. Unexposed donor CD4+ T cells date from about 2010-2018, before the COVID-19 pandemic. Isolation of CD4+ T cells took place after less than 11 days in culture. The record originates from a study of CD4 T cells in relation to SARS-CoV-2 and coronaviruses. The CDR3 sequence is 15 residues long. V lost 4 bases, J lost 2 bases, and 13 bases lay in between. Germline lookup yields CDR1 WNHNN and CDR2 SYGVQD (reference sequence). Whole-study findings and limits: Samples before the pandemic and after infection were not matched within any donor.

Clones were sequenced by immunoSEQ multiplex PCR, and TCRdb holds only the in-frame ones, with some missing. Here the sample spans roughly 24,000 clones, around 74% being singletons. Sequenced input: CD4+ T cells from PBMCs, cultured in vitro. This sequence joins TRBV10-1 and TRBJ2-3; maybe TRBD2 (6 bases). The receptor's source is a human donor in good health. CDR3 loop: CASSVVGSSTDTQYF. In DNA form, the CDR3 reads TGCGCCAGCAGTGTGGTCGGGAGCTCCACAGATACGCAGTATTTT.